Presented here are 14 T cell receptor beta chains from one specimen sequenced in a study of blood T cell repertoires in COVID-19. TCRdb's copy holds only in-frame clones and misses some; the assay was immunoSEQ multiplex PCR. The data hold 100,000 to 150,000 clones, with around 81% observed a single time. Input material: peripheral blood. These TCRs come from a woman aged 60-75 years with active or convalescent COVID-19.

V gene TRBV11-2 combines with J gene TRBJ1-6, with D tentatively TRBD1 (5 bases). This CDR3 contains 16 residues. V lost 2 bases and J lost 8, with 16 bases in between. Germline lookup yields CDR1 SGHAT and CDR2 FQNNGV. CDR3 in amino acids: CASSLHLGGGDSPLHF. In DNA form, the CDR3 reads TGTGCCAGCAGCTTACACCTGGGCGGGGGAGATTCACCCCTCCACTTT.

The chain recombines TRBV4-3 with TRBJ2-1; D unresolved. CDR1 LGHNA and CDR2 YSLEER come from the germline V gene. Trimming left V 1 base short and J 5 bases short, with 9 bases between. This CDR3 spans 14 amino acids. CDR3 protein: CASSQVRQHNEQFF. As DNA, the CDR3 is TGCGCCAGCAGCCAAGTTCGACAACACAATGAGCAGTTCTTC.

V gene TRBV12-3 or TRBV12-4 combines with J gene TRBJ2-3; D gene unclear. With 6 bases removed from V and 0 bases from J, the gap between germline ends came to 7 bases. The CDR3 sequence is 13 residues long. In nucleotides, the CDR3 is TGTGCCAGCAGCATACTTAGCACAGATACGCAGTATTTT. It encodes CASSILSTDTQYF.

V usage is TRBV10-3 and J usage is TRBJ2-7; TRBD2 aligns across 12 bases. Germline values: CDR1 ENHRY, CDR2 SYGVKD. Losses at the gene ends were 7 bases for V and 3 bases for J; bases not matched to a gene: 4. This CDR3 is 14 amino acids long. CDR3 loop: CAITPGLAGYEQYF. The CDR3 region has the DNA TGTGCCATCACCCCGGGACTAGCGGGCTACGAGCAGTACTTC.

The rearrangement links TRBV6-5 to TRBJ2-7; D perhaps matches TRBD2 (6 bases). The germline V and J ends were trimmed by 4 bases and 2 bases, with 15 bases remaining between them. This CDR3 contains 15 residues. Germline CDR1 MNHEY, CDR2 SVGAGI. CDR3 sequence: CASSSPQAGPYEQYF. The CDR3 DNA is TGTGCCAGCAGTTCCCCTCAGGCGGGACCCTACGAGCAGTACTTC.

The J gene is TRBJ1-1, the V gene TRBV6-5, with D possibly matching TRBD1 (5 bases). This CDR3 is built from 11 residues. The germline V gene has CDR1 MNHEY and CDR2 SVGAGI. The germline V and J ends were trimmed by 11 bases and 5 bases, with 12 bases remaining between them. CDR3 region: CAVQGYTEAFF. CDR3 nucleotide sequence: TGTGCCGTCCAGGGTTATACTGAAGCTTTCTTT.

This chain connects TRBV6-5 to TRBJ2-7, with 10 bases matching TRBD2. V gave up 4 bases and J gave up 3 bases; unmatched junction bases: 9. This CDR3 is built from 16 residues. Germline V gene lookup returns CDR1 MNHEY and CDR2 SVGAGI. The CDR3 DNA sequence: TGTGCCAGCAGTTCTTGGCTCTCTAGCGGGGGCTACGAGCAGTACTTC. Translating gives CASSSWLSSGGYEQYF.

The chain couples TRBV10-1 to TRBJ1-1, with D possibly TRBD1 on 6 matching bases. Deletions cut 5 bases from V and 3 bases from J, with 10 bases between. Germline CDR1 is WNHNN and CDR2 is SYGVQD (reference sequence). This CDR3 has 13 amino acids. CDR3: CASSHNRDTEAFF. The CDR3 DNA is TGCGCCAGCAGTCATAACAGGGACACTGAAGCTTTCTTT.

The chain combines TRBV27 with TRBJ2-2; 9 bases agree with TRBD2. The CDR3 is 16 residues long. Germline lookup yields CDR1 MNHEY and CDR2 SMNVEV (reference sequence). The ends lost 6 bases at V and 6 bases at J; junction bases unmatched: 11. The CDR3 DNA reads TGTGCCAGCAGGCAAAATAGCGGGAGTATATCCGGGGAGCTGTTTTTT. Residues: CASRQNSGSISGELFF.

The CDR3 DNA reads as TGTGCCAGCCCAACCGGGACTAGCGGATCCGGGGAGCTGTTTTTT. Protein product: CASPTGTSGSGELFF. The gene calls are TRBV7-9 and TRBJ2-2; 11 bases are shared with TRBD2. The V gene's germline CDR1 is SEHNR and CDR2 FQNEAQ (reference sequence). The CDR3 extends over 15 amino acids. Trimming at V came to 8 bases and at J to 6 bases, leaving 8 bases not matched to a gene.

The chain combines TRBV5-5 with TRBJ2-7, with D possibly being TRBD2 (6 bases). Trimming removed 2 bases from V and 6 bases from J, with 15 bases in between. Germline values: CDR1 SGHKS, CDR2 YYEKEE (reference sequence). CDR3 length: 14 residues. CDR3: CASSFGLRLPEQYV. DNA of the CDR3: TGTGCCAGCAGCTTCGGACTAAGACTCCCCGAGCAGTACGTC.

The chain joins TRBV5-1 to TRBJ2-2; no firm D call. V lost 4 bases and J 6 bases, leaving 10 bases between the germline ends. The CDR3 extends over 13 amino acids. The germline CDR1 and CDR2 sequences are SGHRS and YFSETQ. The CDR3 coding sequence is TGCGCCAGCAGCCCTTATGGAGCCGGGGAGCTGTTTTTT. This translates into CASSPYGAGELFF.

V is TRBV5-6 and J is TRBJ2-5, with TRBD2 matching 8 bases. The V gene's germline CDR1 is SGHDT and CDR2 YYEEEE. Germline trimming cut 4 bases from V and 4 bases from J; bases unmatched to any gene: 15. The CDR3 is 17 residues long. CDR3 nucleotides: TGTGCCAGCAGCCCCTCGTTAAGCGGGGGAAGTTCAGAGACCCAGTACTTC. Amino acid sequence: CASSPSLSGGSSETQYF. Full variable domain (outside the CDR3, taken from reference TRBV5-6 and TRBJ2-5): DAGVTQSPTHLIKTRGQQVTLRCSPKSGHDTVSWYQQALGQGPQFIFQYYEEEERQRGNFPDRFSGHQFPNYSSELNVNALLLGDSALYLCASSPSLSGGSSETQYFGPGTRLLVL.

The chain recombines TRBV6-6 with TRBJ1-6, with 7 bases that match TRBD1. The CDR3 loop spans 14 amino acids. The junction had 4 bases not matched to a gene; V was cut back by 6 bases and J by 5 bases. Germline CDR1 is MNHNY and CDR2 is SVGAGI (reference sequence). The CDR3 protein is CASSPTGNNSPLHF. CDR3 nucleotide sequence: TGTGCCAGCAGCCCGACAGGGAATAATTCACCCCTCCACTTT.